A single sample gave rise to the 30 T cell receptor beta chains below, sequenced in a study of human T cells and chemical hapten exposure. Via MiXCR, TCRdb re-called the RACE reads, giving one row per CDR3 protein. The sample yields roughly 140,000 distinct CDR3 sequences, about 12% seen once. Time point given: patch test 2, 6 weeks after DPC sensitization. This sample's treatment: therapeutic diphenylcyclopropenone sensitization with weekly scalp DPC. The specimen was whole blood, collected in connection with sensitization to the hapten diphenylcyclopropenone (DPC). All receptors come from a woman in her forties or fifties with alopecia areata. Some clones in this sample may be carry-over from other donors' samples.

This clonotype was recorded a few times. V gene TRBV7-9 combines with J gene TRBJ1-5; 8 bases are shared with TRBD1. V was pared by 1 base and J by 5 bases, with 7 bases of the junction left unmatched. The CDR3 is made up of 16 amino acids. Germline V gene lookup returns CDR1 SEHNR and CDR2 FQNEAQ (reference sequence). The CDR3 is CASSLGTGLMDQPQHF. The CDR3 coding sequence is TGTGCCAGCAGCTTAGGGACAGGGTTAATGGATCAGCCCCAGCATTTT.

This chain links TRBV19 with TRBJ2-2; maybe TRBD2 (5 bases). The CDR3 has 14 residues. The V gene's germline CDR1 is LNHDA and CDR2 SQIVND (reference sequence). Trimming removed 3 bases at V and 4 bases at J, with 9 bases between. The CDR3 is CASSIGLSTGELFF. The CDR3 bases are TGTGCCAGTAGTATCGGACTCTCCACCGGGGAGCTGTTTTTT.

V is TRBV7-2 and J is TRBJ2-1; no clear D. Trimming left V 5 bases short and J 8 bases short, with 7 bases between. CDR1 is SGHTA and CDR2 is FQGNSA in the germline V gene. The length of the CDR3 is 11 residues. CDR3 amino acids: CASSALYEQFF. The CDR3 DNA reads TGTGCCAGCAGCGCTCTTTATGAGCAGTTCTTC.

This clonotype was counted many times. The CDR3 bases are TGTGCCAGCAGCTTGGGCAGGACAGATACGCAGTATTTT. It yields the protein CASSLGRTDTQYF. The chain joins TRBV7-2 to TRBJ2-3; D gene unclear. Germline assignment: CDR1 SGHTA and CDR2 FQGNSA. This CDR3 has 13 amino acids. Trimming cost V 3 bases and J 3 bases, with 7 bases left between them.

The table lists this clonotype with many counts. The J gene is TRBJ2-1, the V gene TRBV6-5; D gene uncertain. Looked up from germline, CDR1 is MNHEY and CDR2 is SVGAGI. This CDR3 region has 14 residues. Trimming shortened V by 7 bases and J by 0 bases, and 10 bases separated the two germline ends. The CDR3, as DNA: TGTGCCAGCAAGTCGCAGAGCTCCTACAATGAGCAGTTCTTC. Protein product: CASKSQSSYNEQFF.

Here the CDR3 reads CASATDTQYF. The CDR3, as DNA: TGTGCCAGCGCCACAGATACGCAGTATTTT. The J gene is TRBJ2-3, the V gene TRBV12-3 or TRBV12-4; D remains ambiguous. V was trimmed by 8 bases and J by 2 bases, leaving 2 bases between them. The CDR3 runs to 10 residues.

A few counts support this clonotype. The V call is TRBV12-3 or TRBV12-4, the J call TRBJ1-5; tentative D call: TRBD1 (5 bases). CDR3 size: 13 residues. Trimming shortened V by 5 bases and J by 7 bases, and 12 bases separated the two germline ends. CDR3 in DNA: TGTGCCAGCAGTCAACCGGGACCACAGCCCCAGCATTTT. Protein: CASSQPGPQPQHF.

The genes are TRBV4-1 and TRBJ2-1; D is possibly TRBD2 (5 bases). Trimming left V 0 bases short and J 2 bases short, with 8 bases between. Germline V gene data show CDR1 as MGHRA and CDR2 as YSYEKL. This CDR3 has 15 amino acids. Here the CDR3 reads CASSQETTAYNEQFF. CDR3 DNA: TGCGCCAGCAGCCAAGAGACTACAGCCTACAATGAGCAGTTCTTC.

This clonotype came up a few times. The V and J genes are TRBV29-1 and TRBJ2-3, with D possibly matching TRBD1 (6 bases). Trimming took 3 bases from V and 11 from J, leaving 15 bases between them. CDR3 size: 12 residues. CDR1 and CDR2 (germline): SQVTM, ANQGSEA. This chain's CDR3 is CSVDLETGLQYF. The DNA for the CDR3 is TGCAGCGTTGATCTGGAGACAGGCCTGCAGTATTTT.

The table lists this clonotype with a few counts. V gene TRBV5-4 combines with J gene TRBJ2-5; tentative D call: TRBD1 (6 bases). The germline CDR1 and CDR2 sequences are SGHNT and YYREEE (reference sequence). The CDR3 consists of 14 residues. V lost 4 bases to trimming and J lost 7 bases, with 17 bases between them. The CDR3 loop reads CASSPPLGAVTQYF. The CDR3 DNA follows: TGTGCCAGCAGCCCGCCCCTGGGGGCAGTGACCCAGTACTTC.

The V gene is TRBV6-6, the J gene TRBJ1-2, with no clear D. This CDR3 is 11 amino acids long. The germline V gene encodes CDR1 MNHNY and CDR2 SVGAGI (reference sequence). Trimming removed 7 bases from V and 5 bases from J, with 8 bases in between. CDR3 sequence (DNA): TGTGCCAGCAAACTTCATTATGGCTACACCTTC. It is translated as CASKLHYGYTF.

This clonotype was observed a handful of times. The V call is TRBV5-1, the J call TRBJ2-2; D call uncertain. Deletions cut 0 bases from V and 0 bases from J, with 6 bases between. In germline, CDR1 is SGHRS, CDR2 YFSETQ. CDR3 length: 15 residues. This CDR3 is CASSLALSNTGELFF. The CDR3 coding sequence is TGCGCCAGCAGCTTGGCCCTATCGAACACCGGGGAGCTGTTTTTT.

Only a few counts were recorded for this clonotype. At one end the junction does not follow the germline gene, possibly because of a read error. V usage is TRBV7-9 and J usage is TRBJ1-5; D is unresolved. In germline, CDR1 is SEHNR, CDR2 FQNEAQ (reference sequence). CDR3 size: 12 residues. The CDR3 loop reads CASSLIDQAQHF. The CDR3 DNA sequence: TGTGCCAGCAGCTTAATTGATCAGGCCCAGCATTTT.

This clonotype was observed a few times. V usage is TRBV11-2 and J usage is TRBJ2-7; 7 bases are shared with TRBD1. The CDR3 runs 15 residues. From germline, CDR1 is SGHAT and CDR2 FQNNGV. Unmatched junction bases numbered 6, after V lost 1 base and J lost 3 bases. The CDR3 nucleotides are TGTGCCAGCAGCTTAGGGGACAGTGATTTCTACGAGCAGTACTTC. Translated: CASSLGDSDFYEQYF.

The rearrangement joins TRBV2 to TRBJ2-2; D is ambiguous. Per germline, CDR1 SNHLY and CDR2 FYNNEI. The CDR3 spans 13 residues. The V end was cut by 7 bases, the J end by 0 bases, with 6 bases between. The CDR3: CASTRSNTGELFF. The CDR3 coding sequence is TGTGCCAGCACCCGCTCGAACACCGGGGAGCTGTTTTTT. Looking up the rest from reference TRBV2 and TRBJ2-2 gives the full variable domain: EPEVTQTPSHQVTQMGQEVILRCVPISNHLYFYWYRQILGQKVEFLVSFYNNEISEKSEIFDDQFSVERPDGSNFTLKIRSTKLEDSAMYFCASTRSNTGELFFGEGSRLTVL.

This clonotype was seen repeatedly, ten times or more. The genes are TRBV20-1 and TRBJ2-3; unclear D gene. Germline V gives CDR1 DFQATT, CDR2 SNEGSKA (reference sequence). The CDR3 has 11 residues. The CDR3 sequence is CTARVTDTQYF. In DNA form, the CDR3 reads TGCACTGCGAGAGTCACAGATACGCAGTATTTT.

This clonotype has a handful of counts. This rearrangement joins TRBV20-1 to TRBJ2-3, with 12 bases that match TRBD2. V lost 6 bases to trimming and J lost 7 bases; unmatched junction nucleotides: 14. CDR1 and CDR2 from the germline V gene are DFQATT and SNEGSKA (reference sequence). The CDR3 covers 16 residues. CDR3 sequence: CSAISSGRALRNTQYF. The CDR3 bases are TGCAGTGCAATCTCTAGCGGGAGGGCCCTGAGAAATACGCAGTATTTT.

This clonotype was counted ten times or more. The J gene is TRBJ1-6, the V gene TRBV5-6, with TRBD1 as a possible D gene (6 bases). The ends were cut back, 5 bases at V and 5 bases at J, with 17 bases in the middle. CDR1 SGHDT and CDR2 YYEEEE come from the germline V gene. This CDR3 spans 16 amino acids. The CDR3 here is CASRNRVNINNSPLHF. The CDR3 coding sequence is TGTGCCAGCAGAAACAGGGTGAATATTAATAATTCACCCCTCCACTTT.

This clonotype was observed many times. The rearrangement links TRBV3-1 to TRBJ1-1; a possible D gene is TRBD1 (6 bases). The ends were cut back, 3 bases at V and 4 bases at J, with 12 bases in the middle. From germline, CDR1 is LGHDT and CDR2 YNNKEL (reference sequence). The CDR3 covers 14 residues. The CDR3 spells CASSQSWGATEAFF. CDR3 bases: TGTGCCAGCAGCCAGTCCTGGGGGGCCACTGAAGCTTTCTTT.

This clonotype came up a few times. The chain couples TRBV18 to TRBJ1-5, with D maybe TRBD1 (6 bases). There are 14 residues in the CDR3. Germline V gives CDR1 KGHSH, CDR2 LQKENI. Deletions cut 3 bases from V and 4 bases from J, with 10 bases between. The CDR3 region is CASSPGGPNQPQHF. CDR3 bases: TGTGCCAGCTCACCGGGGGGCCCGAATCAGCCCCAGCATTTT.

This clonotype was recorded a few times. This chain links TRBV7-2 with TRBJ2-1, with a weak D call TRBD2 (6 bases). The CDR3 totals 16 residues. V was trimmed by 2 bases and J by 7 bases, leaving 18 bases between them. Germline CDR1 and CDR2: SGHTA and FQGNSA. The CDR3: CASSLSAGPMGNEQFF. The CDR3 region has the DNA TGTGCCAGCAGCTTATCGGCGGGACCCATGGGGAATGAGCAGTTCTTC. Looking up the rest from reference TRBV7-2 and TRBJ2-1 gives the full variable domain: GAGVSQSPSNKVTEKGKDVELRCDPISGHTALYWYRQSLGQGLEFLIYFQGNSAPDKSGLPSDRFSAERTGGSVSTLTIQRTQQEDSAVYLCASSLSAGPMGNEQFFGPGTRLTVL.

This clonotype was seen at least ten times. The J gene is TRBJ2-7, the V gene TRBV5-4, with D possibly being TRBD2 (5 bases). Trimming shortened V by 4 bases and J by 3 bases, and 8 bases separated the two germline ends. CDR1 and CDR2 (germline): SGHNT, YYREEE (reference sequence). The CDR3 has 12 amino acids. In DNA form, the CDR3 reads TGTGCCAGCAGCGTCCGGGACTACGAGCAGTACTTC. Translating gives CASSVRDYEQYF.

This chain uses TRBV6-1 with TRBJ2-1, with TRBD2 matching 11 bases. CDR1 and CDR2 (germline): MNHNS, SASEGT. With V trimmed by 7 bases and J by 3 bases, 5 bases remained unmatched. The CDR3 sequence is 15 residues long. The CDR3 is CASTITSGSYNEQFF. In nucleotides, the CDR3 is TGTGCCAGCACAATAACTAGCGGGAGCTACAATGAGCAGTTCTTC.

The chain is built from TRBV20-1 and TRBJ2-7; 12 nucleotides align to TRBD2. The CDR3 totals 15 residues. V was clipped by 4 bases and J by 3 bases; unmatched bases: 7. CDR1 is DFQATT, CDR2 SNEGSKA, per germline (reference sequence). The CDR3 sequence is CSATGGLAGLYEQYF. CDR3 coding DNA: TGCAGTGCTACGGGGGGACTAGCGGGCCTCTACGAGCAGTACTTC.

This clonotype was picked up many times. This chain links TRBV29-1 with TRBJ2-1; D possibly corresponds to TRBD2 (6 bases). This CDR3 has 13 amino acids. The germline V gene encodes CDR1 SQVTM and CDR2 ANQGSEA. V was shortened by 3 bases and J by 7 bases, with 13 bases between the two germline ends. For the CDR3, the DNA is TGCAGCGTTGAGGGGACTCGAGCTAATGAGCAGTTCTTC. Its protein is CSVEGTRANEQFF.

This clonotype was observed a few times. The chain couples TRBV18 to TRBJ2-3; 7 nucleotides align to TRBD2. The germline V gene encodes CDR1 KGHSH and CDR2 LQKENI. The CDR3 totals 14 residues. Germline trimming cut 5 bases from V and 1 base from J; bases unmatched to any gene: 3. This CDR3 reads CASSITSGTDTQYF. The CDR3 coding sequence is TGTGCCAGCTCAATTACTAGCGGCACAGATACGCAGTATTTT.

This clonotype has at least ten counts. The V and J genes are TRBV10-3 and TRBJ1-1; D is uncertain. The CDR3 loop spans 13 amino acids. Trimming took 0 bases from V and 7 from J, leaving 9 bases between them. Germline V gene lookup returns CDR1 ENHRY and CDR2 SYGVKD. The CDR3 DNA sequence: TGTGCCATCAGTGAGTCCTGGCAGATTGAAGCTTTCTTT. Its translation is CAISESWQIEAFF.

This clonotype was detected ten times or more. In DNA form, the CDR3 reads TGTGCCAGCAGCTACAGGGGCTGGAGTCTCGGCACCTATTCACCCCTCCACTTT. It translates to CASSYRGWSLGTYSPLHF. This sequence joins TRBV6-5 and TRBJ1-6; 7 bases agree with TRBD1. The CDR3 runs 18 residues. Trimming cost V 6 bases and J 8 bases; bases outside gene matches: 19. The germline V gene has CDR1 MNHEY and CDR2 SVGAGI.

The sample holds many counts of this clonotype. The CDR3 is CASSQAGNTIYF. CDR3 in DNA: TGTGCCAGCAGCCAAGCTGGAAACACCATATATTTT. This chain connects TRBV3-1 to TRBJ1-3; no firm D call. This CDR3 contains 12 residues. Germline CDR1 and CDR2: LGHDT and YNNKEL (reference sequence). Trimming took 1 base from V and 2 from J, leaving 0 bases between them.

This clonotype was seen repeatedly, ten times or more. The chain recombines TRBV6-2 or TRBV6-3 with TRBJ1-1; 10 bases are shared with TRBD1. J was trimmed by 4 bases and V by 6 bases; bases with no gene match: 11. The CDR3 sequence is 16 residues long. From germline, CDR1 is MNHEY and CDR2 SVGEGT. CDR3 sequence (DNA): TGTGCCAGCAGCCCCCGACAGGGGGCTTGGGGCACTGAAGCTTTCTTT. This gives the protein CASSPRQGAWGTEAFF.